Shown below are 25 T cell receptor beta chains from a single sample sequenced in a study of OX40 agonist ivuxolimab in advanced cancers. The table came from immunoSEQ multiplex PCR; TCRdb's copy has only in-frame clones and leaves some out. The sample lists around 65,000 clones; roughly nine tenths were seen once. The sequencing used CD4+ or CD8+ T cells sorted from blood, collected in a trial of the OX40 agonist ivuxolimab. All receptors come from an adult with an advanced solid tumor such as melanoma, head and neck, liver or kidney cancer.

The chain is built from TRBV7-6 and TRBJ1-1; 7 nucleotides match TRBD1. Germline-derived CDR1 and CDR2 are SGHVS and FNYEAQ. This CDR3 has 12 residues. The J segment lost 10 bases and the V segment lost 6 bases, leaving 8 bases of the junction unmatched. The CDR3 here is CASRYDRDPAFF. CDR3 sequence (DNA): TGTGCCAGCAGATATGACAGGGATCCAGCTTTCTTT.

The CDR3 DNA is TGTGCCAGCATAGGGAGCACAGATACGCAGTATTTT. This codes for CASIGSTDTQYF. The chain combines TRBV7-9 with TRBJ2-3, with D unresolved. CDR1 SEHNR and CDR2 FQNEAQ come from the germline V gene (reference sequence). V gave up 7 bases and J gave up 0 bases, with 5 bases separating them. CDR3 size: 12 residues.

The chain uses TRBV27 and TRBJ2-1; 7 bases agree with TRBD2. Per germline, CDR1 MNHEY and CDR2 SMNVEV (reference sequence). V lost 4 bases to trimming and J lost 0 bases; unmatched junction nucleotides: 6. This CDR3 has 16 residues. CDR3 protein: CASSWDSGRSYNEQFF. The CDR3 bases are TGTGCCAGCAGTTGGGATAGCGGGCGCTCCTACAATGAGCAGTTCTTC.

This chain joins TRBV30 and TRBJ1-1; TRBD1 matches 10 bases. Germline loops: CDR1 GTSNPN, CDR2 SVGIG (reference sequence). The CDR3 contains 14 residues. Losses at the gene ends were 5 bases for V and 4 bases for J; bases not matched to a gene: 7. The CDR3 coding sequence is TGTGCCTGGGACAGGGGGCGCCTTGGCACTGAAGCTTTCTTT. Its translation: CAWDRGRLGTEAFF.

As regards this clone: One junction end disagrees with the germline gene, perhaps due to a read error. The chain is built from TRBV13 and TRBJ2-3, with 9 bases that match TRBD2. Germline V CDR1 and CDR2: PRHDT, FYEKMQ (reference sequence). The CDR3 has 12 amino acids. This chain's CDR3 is CASSLRGGASHF. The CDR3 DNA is TGTGCCAGCAGCTTACGCGGGGGGGCATCGCATTTT.

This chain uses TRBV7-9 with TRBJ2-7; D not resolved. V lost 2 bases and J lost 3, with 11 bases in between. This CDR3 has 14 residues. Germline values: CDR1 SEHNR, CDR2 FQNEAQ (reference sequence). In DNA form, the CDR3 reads TGTGCCAGCAGCTTACAAGGGCCTTACTACGAGCAGTACTTC. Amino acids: CASSLQGPYYEQYF.

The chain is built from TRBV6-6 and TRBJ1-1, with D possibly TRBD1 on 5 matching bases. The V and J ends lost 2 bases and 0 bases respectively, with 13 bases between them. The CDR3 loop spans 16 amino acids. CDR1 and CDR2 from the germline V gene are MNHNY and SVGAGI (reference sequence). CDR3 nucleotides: TGTGCCAGCAGTTACCCCCAGGGATACATGAACACTGAAGCTTTCTTT. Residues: CASSYPQGYMNTEAFF.

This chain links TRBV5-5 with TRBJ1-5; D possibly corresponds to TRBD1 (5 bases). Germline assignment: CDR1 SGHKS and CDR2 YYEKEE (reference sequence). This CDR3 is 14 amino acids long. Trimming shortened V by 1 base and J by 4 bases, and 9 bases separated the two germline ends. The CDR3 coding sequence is TGTGCCAGCAGCTTGTGGCCAGGGAATCAGCCCCAGCATTTT. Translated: CASSLWPGNQPQHF.

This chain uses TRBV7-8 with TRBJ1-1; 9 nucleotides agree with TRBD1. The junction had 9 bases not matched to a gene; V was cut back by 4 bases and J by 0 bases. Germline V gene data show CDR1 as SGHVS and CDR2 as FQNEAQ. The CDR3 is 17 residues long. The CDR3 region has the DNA TGTGCCAGCAGCTCACGGACAGGGGAGTTATTGAACACTGAAGCTTTCTTT. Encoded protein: CASSSRTGELLNTEAFF.

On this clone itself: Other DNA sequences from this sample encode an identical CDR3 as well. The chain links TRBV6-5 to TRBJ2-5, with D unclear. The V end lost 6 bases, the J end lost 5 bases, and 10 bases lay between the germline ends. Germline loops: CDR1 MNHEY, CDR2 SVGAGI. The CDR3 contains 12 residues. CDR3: CASRGDEETQYF. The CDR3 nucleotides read TGTGCCAGCAGAGGAGATGAGGAGACCCAGTACTTC.

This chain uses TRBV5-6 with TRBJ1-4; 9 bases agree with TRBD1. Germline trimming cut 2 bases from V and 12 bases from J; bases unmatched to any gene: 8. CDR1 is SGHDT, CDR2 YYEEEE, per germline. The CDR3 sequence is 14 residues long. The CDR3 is CASSFGTGRQELFF. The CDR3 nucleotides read TGTGCCAGCAGCTTCGGGACAGGGCGTCAAGAACTGTTTTTT.

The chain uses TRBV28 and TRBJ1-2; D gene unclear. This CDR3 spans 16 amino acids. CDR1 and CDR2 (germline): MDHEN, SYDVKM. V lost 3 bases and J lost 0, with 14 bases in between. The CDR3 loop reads CASSLTTVSPNYGYTF. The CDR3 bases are TGTGCCAGCAGTTTGACGACGGTATCTCCTAACTATGGCTACACCTTC.

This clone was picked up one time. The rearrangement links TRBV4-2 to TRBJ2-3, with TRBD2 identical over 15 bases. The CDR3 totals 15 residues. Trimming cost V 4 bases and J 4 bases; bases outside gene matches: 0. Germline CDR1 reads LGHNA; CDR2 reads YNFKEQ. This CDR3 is CASSRTSGGADTQYF. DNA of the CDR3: TGTGCCAGCAGCCGGACTAGCGGGGGGGCAGATACGCAGTATTTT.

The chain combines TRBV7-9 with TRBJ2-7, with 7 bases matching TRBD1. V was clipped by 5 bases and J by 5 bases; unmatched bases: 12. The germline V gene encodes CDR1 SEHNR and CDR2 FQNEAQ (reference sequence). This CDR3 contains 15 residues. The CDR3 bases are TGTGCCAGCAGCGCCGAAGGGGGCGCGGGCCACGAGCAGTACTTC. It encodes CASSAEGGAGHEQYF.

The CDR3 coding sequence is TGTGCCAGCAGTGAAGGCCCCTTTGGGGTAGCTTTCTTT. The encoded protein is CASSEGPFGVAFF. V gene TRBV6-1 combines with J gene TRBJ1-1; the D is unclear. Per germline, CDR1 MNHNS and CDR2 SASEGT. The CDR3 contains 13 residues. The V end was cut by 1 base, the J end by 10 bases, with 13 bases between.

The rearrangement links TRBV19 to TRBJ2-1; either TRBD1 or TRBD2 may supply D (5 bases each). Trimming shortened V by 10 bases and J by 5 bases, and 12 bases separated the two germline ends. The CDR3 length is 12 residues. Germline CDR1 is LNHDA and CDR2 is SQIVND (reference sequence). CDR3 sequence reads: CATWGLDNEQFF. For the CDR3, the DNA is TGTGCCACATGGGGGTTGGACAATGAGCAGTTCTTC. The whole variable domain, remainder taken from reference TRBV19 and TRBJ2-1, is DGGITQSPKYLFRKEGQNVTLSCEQNLNHDAMYWYRQDPGQGLRLIYYSQIVNDFQKGDIAEGYSVSREKKESFPLTVTSAQKNPTAFYLCATWGLDNEQFFGPGTRLTVL.

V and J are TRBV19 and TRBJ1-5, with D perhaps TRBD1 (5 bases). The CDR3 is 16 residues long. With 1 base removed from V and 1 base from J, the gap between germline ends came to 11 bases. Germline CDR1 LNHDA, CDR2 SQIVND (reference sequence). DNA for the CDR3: TGTGCCAGTAGTATAGTCCAGGGTCTGAGCAATCAGCCCCAGCATTTT. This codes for CASSIVQGLSNQPQHF.

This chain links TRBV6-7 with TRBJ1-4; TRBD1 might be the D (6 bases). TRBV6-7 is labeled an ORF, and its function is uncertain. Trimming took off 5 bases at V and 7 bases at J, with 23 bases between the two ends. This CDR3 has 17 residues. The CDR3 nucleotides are TGTGCCAGCAGTGGACATAACCAAGGGGGTAGGGGTGAAAAACTGTTTTTT. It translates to CASSGHNQGGRGEKLFF.

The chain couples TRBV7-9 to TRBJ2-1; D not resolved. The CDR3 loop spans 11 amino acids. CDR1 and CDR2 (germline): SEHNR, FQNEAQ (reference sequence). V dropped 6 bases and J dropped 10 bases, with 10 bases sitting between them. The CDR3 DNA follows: TGTGCCAGCAGTGAAAATATCGAGCAGTTCTTC. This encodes CASSENIEQFF.

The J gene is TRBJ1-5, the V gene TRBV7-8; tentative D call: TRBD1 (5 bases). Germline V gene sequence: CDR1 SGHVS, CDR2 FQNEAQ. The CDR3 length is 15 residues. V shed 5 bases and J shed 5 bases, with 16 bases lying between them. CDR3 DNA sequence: TGTGCCAGCAGCCTCCGGGACTCAATGGATCAGCCCCAGCATTTT. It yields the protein CASSLRDSMDQPQHF.

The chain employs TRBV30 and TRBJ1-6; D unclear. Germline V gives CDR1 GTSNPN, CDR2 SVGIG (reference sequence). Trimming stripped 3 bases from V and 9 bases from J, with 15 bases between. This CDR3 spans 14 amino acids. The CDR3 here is CAWRPESVASPLHF. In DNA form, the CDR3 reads TGTGCCTGGAGGCCAGAAAGCGTAGCTTCACCCCTCCACTTT. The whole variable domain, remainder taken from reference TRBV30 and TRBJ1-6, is SQTIHQWPATLVQPVGSPLSLECTVEGTSNPNLYWYRQAAGRGLQLLFYSVGIGQISSEVPQNLSASRPQDRQFILSSKKLLLSDSGFYLCAWRPESVASPLHFGNGTRLTVT.

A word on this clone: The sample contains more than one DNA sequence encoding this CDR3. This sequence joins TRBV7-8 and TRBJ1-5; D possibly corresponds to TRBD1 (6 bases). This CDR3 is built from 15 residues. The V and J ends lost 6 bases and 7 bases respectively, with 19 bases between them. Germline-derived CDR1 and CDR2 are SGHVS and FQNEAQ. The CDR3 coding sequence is TGTGCCAGCAGTTTCTTAGGGGGGCGGGGGCAGCCCCAGCATTTT. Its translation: CASSFLGGRGQPQHF.

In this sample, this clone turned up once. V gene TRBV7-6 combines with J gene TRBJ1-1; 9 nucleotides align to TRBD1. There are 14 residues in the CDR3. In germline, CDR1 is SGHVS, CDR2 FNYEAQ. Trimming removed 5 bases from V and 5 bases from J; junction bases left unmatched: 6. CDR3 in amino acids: CASSPGTGLTEAFF. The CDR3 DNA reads TGTGCCAGCAGCCCGGGGACAGGGTTGACTGAAGCTTTCTTT.

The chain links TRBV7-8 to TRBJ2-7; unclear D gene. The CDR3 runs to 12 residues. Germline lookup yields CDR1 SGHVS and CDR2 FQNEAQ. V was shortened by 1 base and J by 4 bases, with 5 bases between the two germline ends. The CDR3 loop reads CASSLEPYEQYF. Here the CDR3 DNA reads TGTGCCAGCAGCTTAGAACCGTACGAGCAGTACTTC.

For the CDR3, the DNA is TGTGCCAGCAGCGATATGGGCGGGCAGCCTAATTCACCCCTCCACTTT. Its translation: CASSDMGGQPNSPLHF. The chain joins TRBV7-9 to TRBJ1-6; D gene ambiguous. Trimming removed 5 bases from V and 6 bases from J, with 17 bases in between. Germline loops: CDR1 SEHNR, CDR2 FQNEAQ (reference sequence). The CDR3 spans 16 residues.